This section outlines one T cell receptor beta chain sequence together with its context. Its antigen is unknown. This record comes from a study of OX40 agonist ivuxolimab in advanced cancers. Study-wide background: Cohort: 75% to 90% men, mean age approximately 64, aged roughly 23 to 90. A partial response was reached by three patients: one with hepatocellular carcinoma and two with cutaneous melanoma.

Study results and limitations: The study observed clonal expansion of CD4+ and CD8+ blood T cells by week 6 at 0.1 to 3.0 mg/kg.

This CDR3 has 12 residues. Germline V gene sequence: CDR1 ENHRY, CDR2 SYGVKD. Trimming left V 6 bases short and J 1 base short, with 6 bases between. Measured with immunoSEQ multiplex PCR; TCRdb has only the in-frame clones, and not every one. This table has 50,000 to 70,000 clones, under 95% appearing once. Source: CD4+ or CD8+ T cells sorted from blood, taken in a trial of the OX40 agonist ivuxolimab. This chain uses TRBV10-3 with TRBJ1-1, with no clear D. This clonotype originated in an adult with an advanced solid tumor such as melanoma, head and neck, liver or kidney cancer. For the CDR3, the DNA is TGTGCCATCAGAGGAGCGAACACTGAAGCTTTCTTT. Translating it yields CAIRGANTEAFF.